This T cell receptor beta chain was profiled in a study of CD8 T cells in Susac syndrome. An input of roughly 0.5 to 1 ug of RNA was subjected to reverse transcription using random hexamers. From the immunoSEQ multiplex PCR reads, TCRdb called clonotypes with MiXCR, one entry per CDR3 protein. Of some 260,000 distinct CDR3 sequences listed, over 85% were seen once; the top ten hold roughly 0.07%. Trimming took 2 bases from V and 8 from J, leaving 8 bases between them. This CDR3 has 12 residues. Per germline, CDR1 MNHEY and CDR2 SVGEGT. The receptor was isolated from a human donor with multiple sclerosis. Specimen: CD4+ T cells from PBMCs. This chain connects TRBV6-2 or TRBV6-3 to TRBJ2-3, with a possible D match to TRBD2 (5 bases). CDR3 amino acids: CASSYPEGTQYF. Written as DNA, the CDR3 is TGTGCCAGCAGTTACCCCGAGGGTACGCAGTATTTT.